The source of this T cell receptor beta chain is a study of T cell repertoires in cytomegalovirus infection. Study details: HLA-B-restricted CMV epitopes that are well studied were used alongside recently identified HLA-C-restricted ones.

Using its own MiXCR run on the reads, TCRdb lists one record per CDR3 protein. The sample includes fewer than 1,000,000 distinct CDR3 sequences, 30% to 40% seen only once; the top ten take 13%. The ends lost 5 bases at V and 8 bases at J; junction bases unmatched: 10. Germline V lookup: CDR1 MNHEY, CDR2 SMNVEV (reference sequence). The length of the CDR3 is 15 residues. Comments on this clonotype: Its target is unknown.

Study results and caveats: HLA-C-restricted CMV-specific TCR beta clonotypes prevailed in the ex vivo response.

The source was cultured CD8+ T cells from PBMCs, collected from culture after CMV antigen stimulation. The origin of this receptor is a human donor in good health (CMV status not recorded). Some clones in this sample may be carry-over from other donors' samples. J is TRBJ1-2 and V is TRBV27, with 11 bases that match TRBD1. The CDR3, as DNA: TGTGCCAGCAGTCCCCTAGGACAGGGGGCCAGAGGCTACACCTTC. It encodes CASSPLGQGARGYTF.